This TCR beta chain was sequenced during a study of CD8+CD57+ T cells in acquired aplastic anemia. Individuals selected for sequencing had exhibited CD8+CD57+ cell expansion on flow cytometry. Patients, without exception, had severe acquired aplastic anemia. Patients had undergone no therapy by the time their blood was sampled. Turning to this clonotype: This may be a read error, as it is one base from a much larger clone. The conserved closing phenylalanine or tryptophan is absent in this CDR3, likely reflecting a read error.

The trim removed 5 bases at V and 2 bases at J, leaving 13 bases unmatched. Germline CDR1 is LNHDA and CDR2 is SQIVND (reference sequence). The CDR3 length is 17 residues. Template material for TCR beta VDJ and CDR3 profiling consisted of genomic DNA. One entry per CDR3 protein, called by TCRdb with MiXCR from the reads. This sample has hundreds of thousands of distinct CDR3 sequences; about a third occur once, and the top ten carry less than 0.85%. The chain couples TRBV19 to TRBJ1-1, with 8 bases aligning to TRBD1. The origin of this receptor is a human donor with aplastic anemia. The sample consisted of sorted CD4+, CD8+, or CD8+CD57+ T cells (not recorded which) from PBMCs. CDR3 coding DNA: TGTGCCAGTAGTTCCTTGGGACAGGCGCTTATTAACACTGAAGCTTTCTTA. It is translated as CASSSLGQALINTEAFL.